This T cell receptor beta chain was obtained from a study of immune cell composition in non-small cell lung cancer. For the study at large: Histologic subtype was mainly adenocarcinoma or squamous cell carcinoma.

Note on this clone: Its antigen is not identified.

Study results and caveats: Tumour-associated clones >0.5% occurred in approximately 34% of adenocarcinomas, over 60% of squamous. Top 10 clone scores and clonality were higher in squamous than adenocarcinoma.

Sequencing used immunoSEQ multiplex PCR; TCRdb keeps in-frame clones, though not all of them. This sample has approximately 13,000 clones, with more than 65% found just once. This TCR derives from a human donor with non-small cell lung cancer. Sequenced input: lung tumor tissue.

The CDR3 DNA reads TGTGCCTGGAGTGGTCTTTCGCAGGCTGAAAAACTGTTTTTT. Its protein is CAWSGLSQAEKLFF. The J gene is TRBJ1-4, the V gene TRBV30; D is unclear. CDR3 length: 14 amino acids. Germline V CDR1 and CDR2: GTSNPN, SVGIG (reference sequence). The ends were cut back, 1 base at V and 7 bases at J, with 13 bases in the middle.